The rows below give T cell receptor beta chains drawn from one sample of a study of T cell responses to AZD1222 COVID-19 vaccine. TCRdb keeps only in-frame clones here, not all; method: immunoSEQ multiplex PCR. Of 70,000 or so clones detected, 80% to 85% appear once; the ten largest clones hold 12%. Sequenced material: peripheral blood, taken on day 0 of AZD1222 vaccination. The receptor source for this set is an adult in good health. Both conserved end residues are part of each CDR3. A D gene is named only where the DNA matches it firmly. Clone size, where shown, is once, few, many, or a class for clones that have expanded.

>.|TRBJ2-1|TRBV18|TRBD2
CASSLRTSGGSSSYNEQFF
TGTGCCAGCTCACTCCGGACTAGCGGGGGGTCGAGCTCCTACAATGAGCAGTTCTTC
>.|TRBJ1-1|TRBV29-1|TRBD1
CSVATGGYTEAFF
TGCAGCGTCGCCACAGGGGGCTACACTGAAGCTTTCTTT
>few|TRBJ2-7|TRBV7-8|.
CASSKKGDRSYEQYF
TGTGCCAGCAGCAAGAAGGGAGACCGCTCCTACGAGCAGTACTTC
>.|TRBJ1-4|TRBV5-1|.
CASDLEGEKLFF
TGCGCCAGCGATTTAGAAGGTGAAAAACTGTTTTTT
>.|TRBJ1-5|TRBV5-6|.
CASSFLGGYNQPQHF
TGTGCCAGCAGCTTCCTAGGAGGGTACAATCAGCCCCAGCATTTT
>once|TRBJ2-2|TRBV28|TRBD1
CASRYRGTGPTNTGELFF
TGTGCCAGCAGGTACCGGGGGACAGGACCAACGAACACCGGGGAGCTGTTTTTT
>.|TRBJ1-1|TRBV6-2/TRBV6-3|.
CASSRTGHRNTEAFF
TGTGCCAGCAGCCGAACGGGACACAGAAACACTGAAGCTTTCTTT
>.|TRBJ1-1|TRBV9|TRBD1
CASSATNHLNGNRGGYLNTEAFF
TGTGCCAGCAGCGCTACAAATCATCTAAATGGGAACAGGGGAGGGTATTTGAACACTGAAGCTTTCTTT
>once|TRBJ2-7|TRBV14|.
CASSQNTGPYEQYF
TGTGCCAGCAGCCAAAACACGGGACCTTACGAGCAGTACTTC
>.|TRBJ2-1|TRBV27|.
CASSLGGSANEQFF
TGTGCCAGCAGCCTGGGGGGTTCCGCCAATGAGCAGTTCTTC
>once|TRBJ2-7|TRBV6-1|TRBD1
CASSEEGTGSYEQYF
TGTGCCAGCAGTGAAGAGGGGACAGGCTCCTACGAGCAGTACTTC
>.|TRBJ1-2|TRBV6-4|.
CASSVGGSYGYTF
TGTGCCAGCAGTGTCGGAGGGAGCTATGGCTACACCTTC
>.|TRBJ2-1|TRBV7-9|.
CASSLGVGTVLSEQFF
TGTGCCAGCAGCTTAGGTGTCGGGACGGTCTTGAGTGAGCAGTTCTTC
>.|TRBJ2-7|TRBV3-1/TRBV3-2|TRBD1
CASSQGDRAYEQYF
TGTGCCAGCAGCCAAGGGGACAGGGCGTACGAGCAGTACTTC
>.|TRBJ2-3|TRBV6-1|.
CASSEAYRGWNTQYF
TGTGCCAGCAGTGAAGCGTACCGGGGGTGGAATACGCAGTATTTT
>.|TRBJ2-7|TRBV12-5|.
CSGANQYEQYF
TGTTCCGGGGCAAACCAATACGAGCAGTACTTC
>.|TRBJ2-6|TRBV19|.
CASSRTFISGANVLTF
TGTGCCAGTAGTCGTACCTTCATCTCTGGGGCCAACGTCCTGACTTTC
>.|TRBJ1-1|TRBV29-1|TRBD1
CSVLGQGASEAFF
TGCAGCGTTCTGGGACAGGGGGCCTCTGAAGCTTTCTTT
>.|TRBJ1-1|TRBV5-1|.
CASSSGEMNTEAFF
TGCGCCAGCAGCTCAGGGGAAATGAACACTGAAGCTTTCTTT
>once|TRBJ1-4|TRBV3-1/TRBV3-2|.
CASSQATNEKLFF
TGTGCCAGCAGCCAAGCAACTAATGAAAAACTGTTTTTT
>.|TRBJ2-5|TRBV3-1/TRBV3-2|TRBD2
CASRQSGGQETQYF
TGTGCCAGCAGGCAGAGCGGGGGCCAAGAGACCCAGTACTTC
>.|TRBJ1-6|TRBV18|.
CASSPDGTPLHF
TGTGCCAGCTCACCAGATGGGACACCCCTCCACTTT
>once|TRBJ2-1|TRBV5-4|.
CASSLMRTYNEQFF
TGTGCCAGCAGCTTGATGCGAACCTACAATGAGCAGTTCTTC
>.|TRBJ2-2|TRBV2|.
CASSASEILNTGELFF
TGTGCCAGCAGCGCCTCAGAGATACTGAACACCGGGGAGCTGTTTTTT
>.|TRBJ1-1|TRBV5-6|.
CASVGGEEAFF
TGTGCCAGCGTTGGGGGGGAAGAAGCTTTCTTT
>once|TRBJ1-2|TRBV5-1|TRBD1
CASSLAGTGGYGYTF
TGCGCCAGCAGCTTGGCCGGGACAGGGGGATATGGCTACACCTTC
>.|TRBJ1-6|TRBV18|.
CASSPGVINSPLHF
TGTGCCAGCTCACCTGGAGTGATTAATTCACCCCTCCACTTT
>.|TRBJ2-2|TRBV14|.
CASSQVRNTGELFF
TGTGCCAGCAGCCAAGTACGGAACACCGGGGAGCTGTTTTTT
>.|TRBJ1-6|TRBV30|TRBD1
CAWTPNKRDRGTSYNSPLHF
TGTGCCTGGACCCCCAACAAACGGGACAGGGGGACCTCCTATAATTCACCCCTCCACTTT
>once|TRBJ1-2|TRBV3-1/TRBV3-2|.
CASSPRTARLSYTF
TGTGCCAGCAGCCCTAGGACAGCGCGCCTGAGCTACACCTTC
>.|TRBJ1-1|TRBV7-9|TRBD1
CASSRTGNTEAFF
TGTGCCAGCAGTCGGACAGGGAACACTGAAGCTTTCTTT
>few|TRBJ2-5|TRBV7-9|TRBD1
CASSLSGGTLILETQYF
TGTGCCAGCAGCTTATCAGGGGGCACTTTGATTCTAGAGACCCAGTACTTC
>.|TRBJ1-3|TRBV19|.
CASLGGPISGNTIYF
TGTGCCAGTCTAGGAGGGCCCATCTCTGGAAACACCATATATTTT
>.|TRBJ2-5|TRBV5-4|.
CASSVRGWETQYF
TGTGCCAGCAGCGTGCGGGGTTGGGAGACCCAGTACTTC
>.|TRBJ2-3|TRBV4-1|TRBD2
CASSPGGRGTDTQYF
TGCGCCAGCAGCCCGGGGGGGCGTGGCACAGATACGCAGTATTTT
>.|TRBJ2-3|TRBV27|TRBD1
CASSRPGTVGDTQYF
TGTGCCAGCAGCCGTCCCGGGACAGTAGGGGATACGCAGTATTTT
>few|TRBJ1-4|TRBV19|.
CASSIPEATNEKLFF
TGTGCCAGTAGTATCCCCGAGGCAACTAATGAAAAACTGTTTTTT
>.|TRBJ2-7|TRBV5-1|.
CASSVGGFSYEQYF
TGCGCCAGCAGCGTCGGGGGCTTCTCCTACGAGCAGTACTTC
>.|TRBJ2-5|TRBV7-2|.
CASSLVRTPEETQYF
TGTGCCAGCAGCTTAGTCCGGACACCTGAAGAGACCCAGTACTTC
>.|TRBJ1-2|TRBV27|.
CASSYKTGNYGYTF
TGTGCCAGCAGTTACAAAACAGGGAACTATGGCTACACCTTC
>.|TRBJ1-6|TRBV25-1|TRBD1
CASSGQDNSPLHF
TGTGCCAGCAGCGGACAGGATAATTCACCCCTCCACTTT
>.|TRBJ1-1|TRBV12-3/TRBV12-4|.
CASSLERETEAFF
TGTGCCAGCAGTTTAGAGCGGGAAACTGAAGCTTTCTTT